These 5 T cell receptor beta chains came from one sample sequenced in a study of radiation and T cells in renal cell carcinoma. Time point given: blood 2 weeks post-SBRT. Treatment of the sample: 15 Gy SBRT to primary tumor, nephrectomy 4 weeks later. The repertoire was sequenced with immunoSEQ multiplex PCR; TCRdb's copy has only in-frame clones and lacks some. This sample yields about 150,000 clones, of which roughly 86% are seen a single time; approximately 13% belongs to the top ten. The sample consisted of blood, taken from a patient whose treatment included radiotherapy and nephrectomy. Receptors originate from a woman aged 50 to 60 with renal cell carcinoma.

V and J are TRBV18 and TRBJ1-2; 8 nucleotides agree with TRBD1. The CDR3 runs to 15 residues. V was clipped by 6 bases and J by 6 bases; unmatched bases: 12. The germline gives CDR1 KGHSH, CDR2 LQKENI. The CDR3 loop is CASSPTDRGRNGYTF. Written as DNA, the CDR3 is TGTGCCAGCTCGCCTACAGACAGGGGTAGGAATGGCTACACCTTC. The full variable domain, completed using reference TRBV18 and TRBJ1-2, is NAGVMQNPRHLVRRRGQEARLRCSPMKGHSHVYWYRQLPEEGLKFMVYLQKENIIDESGMPKERFSAEFPKEGPSILRIQQVVRGDSAAYFCASSPTDRGRNGYTFGSGTRLTVV.

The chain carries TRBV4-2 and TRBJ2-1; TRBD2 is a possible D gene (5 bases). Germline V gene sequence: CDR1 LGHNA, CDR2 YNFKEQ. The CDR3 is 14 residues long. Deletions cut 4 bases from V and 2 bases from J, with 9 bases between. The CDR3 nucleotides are TGTGCCAGCAGCCTAAGAGGGACCTACAATGAGCAGTTCTTC. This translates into CASSLRGTYNEQFF.

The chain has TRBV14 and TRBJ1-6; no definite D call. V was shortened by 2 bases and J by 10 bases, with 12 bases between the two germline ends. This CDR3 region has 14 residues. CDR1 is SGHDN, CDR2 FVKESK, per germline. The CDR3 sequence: CASSQHTVGSPLHF. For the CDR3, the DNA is TGTGCCAGCAGCCAACACACAGTAGGATCACCCCTCCACTTT.

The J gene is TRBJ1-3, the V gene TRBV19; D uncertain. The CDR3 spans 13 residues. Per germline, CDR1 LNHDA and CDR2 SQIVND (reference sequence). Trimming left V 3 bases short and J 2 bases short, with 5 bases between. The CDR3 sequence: CASSMSTGNTIYF. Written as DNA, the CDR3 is TGTGCCAGTAGTATGAGTACTGGAAACACCATATATTTT. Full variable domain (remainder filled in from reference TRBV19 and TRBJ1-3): DGGITQSPKYLFRKEGQNVTLSCEQNLNHDAMYWYRQDPGQGLRLIYYSQIVNDFQKGDIAEGYSVSREKKESFPLTVTSAQKNPTAFYLCASSMSTGNTIYFGEGSWLTVV.

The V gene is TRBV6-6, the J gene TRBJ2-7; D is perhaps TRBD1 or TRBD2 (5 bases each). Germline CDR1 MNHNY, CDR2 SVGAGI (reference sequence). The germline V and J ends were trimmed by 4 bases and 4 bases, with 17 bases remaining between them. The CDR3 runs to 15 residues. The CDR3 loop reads CASSFQPGREYEQYF. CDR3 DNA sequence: TGTGCCAGCAGTTTCCAACCGGGACGAGAGTACGAGCAGTACTTC.